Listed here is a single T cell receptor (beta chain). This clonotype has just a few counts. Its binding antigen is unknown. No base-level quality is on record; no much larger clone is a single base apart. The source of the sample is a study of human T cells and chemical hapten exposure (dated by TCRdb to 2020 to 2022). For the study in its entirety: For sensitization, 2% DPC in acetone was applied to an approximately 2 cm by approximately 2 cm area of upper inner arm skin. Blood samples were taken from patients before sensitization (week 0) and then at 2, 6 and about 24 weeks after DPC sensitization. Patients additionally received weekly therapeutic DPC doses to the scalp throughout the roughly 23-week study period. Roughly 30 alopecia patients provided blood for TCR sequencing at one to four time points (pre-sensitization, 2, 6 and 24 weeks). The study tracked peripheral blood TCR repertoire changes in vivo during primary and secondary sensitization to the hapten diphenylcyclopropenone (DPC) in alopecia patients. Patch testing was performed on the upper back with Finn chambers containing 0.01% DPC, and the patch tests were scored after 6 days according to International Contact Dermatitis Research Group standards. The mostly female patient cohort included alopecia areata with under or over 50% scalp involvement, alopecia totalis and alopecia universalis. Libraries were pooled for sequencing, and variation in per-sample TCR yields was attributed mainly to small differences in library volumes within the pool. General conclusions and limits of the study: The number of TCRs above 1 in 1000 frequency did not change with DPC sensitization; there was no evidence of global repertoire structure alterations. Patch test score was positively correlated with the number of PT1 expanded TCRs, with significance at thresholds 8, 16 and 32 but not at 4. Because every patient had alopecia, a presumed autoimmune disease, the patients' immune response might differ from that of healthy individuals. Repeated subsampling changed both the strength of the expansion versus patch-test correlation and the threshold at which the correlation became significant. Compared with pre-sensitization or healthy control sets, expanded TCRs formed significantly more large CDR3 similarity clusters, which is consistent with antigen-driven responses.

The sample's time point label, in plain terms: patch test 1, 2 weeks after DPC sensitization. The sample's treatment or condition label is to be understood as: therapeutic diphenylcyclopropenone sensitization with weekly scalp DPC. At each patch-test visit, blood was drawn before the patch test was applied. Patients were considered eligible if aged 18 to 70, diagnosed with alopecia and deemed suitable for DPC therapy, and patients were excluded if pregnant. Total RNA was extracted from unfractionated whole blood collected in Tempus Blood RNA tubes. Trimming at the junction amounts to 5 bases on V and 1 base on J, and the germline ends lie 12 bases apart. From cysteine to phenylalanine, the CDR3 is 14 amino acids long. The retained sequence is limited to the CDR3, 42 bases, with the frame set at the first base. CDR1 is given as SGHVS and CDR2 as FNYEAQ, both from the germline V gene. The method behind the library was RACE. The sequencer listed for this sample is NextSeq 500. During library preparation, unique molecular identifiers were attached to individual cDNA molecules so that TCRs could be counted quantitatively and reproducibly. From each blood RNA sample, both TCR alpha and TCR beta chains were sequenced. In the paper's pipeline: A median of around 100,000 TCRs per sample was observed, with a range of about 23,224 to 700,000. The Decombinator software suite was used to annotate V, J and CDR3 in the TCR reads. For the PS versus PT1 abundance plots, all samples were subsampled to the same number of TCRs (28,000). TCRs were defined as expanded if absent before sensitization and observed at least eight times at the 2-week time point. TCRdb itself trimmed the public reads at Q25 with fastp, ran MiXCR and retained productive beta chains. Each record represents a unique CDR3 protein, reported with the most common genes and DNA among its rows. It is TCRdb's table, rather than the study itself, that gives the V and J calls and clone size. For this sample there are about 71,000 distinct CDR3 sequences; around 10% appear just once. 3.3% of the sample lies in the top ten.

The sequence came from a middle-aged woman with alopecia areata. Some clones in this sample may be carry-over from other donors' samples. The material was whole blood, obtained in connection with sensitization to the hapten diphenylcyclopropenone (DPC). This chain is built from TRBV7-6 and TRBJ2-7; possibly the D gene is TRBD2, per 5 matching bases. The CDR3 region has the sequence CASSREEASYEQYF. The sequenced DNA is TGTGCCAGCAGCCGCGAGGAGGCTTCCTACGAGCAGTACTTC.